The 5 T cell receptor beta chains below were found in one sample sequenced in a study of shared clonotypes between healthy human individuals. Generated by immunoSEQ multiplex PCR, the TCRdb table keeps only in-frame clones and is missing some. The data contain about 2.4 million clones, roughly 93% of them seen just once; the ten biggest clones take up roughly 0.36%. Input material: naive CD4+ T cells from PBMCs. Specified subset: CD45RA+ positively selected. Receptors originate from a man between 18 and 35 years old in good health. Some clones in this sample may be carry-over from other donors' samples.

The J gene is TRBJ2-1, the V gene TRBV7-3; D call uncertain. The germline CDR1 and CDR2 sequences are SGHTA and FQGTGA. The CDR3 has 13 residues. V lost 5 bases to trimming and J lost 0 bases, with 5 bases between them. CDR3 in amino acids: CASSPNSYNEQFF. CDR3 nucleotide sequence: TGTGCCAGCAGCCCCAACTCCTACAATGAGCAGTTCTTC. Full variable domain (remainder filled in from reference TRBV7-3 and TRBJ2-1): GAGVSQTPSNKVTEKGKYVELRCDPISGHTALYWYRQSLGQGPEFLIYFQGTGAADDSGLPNDRFFAVRPEGSVSTLKIQRTERGDSAVYLCASSPNSYNEQFFGPGTRLTVL.

The CDR3 is CASSRGGQGSQPQHF. Written as DNA, the CDR3 is TGTGCCAGTAGTAGGGGAGGACAGGGGAGTCAGCCCCAGCATTTT. The V gene is TRBV19, the J gene TRBJ1-5; 9 nucleotides line up with TRBD1. This CDR3 has 15 residues. Trimming cost V 4 bases and J 6 bases; bases outside gene matches: 7. In germline, CDR1 is LNHDA, CDR2 SQIVND (reference sequence).

The chain has TRBV5-1 and TRBJ2-1; maybe TRBD1 (6 bases). V shed 4 bases and J shed 10 bases, with 27 bases lying between them. The germline CDR1 and CDR2 sequences are SGHRS and YFSETQ. This CDR3 comprises 17 residues. The CDR3 reads CASSLTLLAYNQGEQFF. CDR3 bases: TGCGCCAGCAGCCTGACCCTCTTAGCGTACAACCAGGGGGAGCAGTTCTTC.

This chain uses TRBV30 with TRBJ2-7, with a possible D match to TRBD2 (5 bases). The V end lost 3 bases, the J end lost 3 bases, and 18 bases lay between the germline ends. The CDR3 is 15 amino acids. Per the germline V gene, CDR1 is GTSNPN and CDR2 is SVGIG (reference sequence). CDR3 sequence reads: CAWRKSRTYFYEQYF. CDR3 nucleotide sequence: TGTGCCTGGAGGAAATCCCGGACTTATTTCTACGAGCAGTACTTC.

The chain links TRBV15 to TRBJ2-7, with TRBD1 identical over 7 bases. V lost 5 bases and J lost 2; bases outside the gene matches: 6. The germline V gene encodes CDR1 LNHNV and CDR2 YYDKDF (reference sequence). CDR3 size: 14 residues. The CDR3 sequence: CATSLGGPPYEQYF. CDR3 coding DNA: TGTGCCACCAGCCTAGGGGGCCCTCCCTACGAGCAGTACTTC.